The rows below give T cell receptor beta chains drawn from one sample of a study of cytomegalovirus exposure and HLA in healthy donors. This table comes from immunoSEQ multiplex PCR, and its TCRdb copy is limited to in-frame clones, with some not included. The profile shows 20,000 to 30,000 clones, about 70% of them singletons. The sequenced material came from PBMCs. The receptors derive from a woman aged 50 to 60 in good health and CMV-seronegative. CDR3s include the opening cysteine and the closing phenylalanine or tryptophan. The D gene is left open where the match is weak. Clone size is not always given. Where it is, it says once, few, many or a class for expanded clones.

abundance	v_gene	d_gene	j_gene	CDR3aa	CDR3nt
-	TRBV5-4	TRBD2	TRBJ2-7	CASSPRTSGYEQYF	TGTGCCAGCAGCCCGCGGACTAGCGGCTACGAGCAGTACTTC
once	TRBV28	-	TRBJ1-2	CASSLYGYGYTF	TGTGCCAGCAGTTTATACGGTTATGGCTACACCTTC
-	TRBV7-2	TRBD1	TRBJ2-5	CASSSRVGRGRGETQYF	TGTGCCAGCAGCTCCCGAGTTGGCAGGGGGCGCGGAGAGACCCAGTACTTC
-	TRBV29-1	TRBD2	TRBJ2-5	CSVEVSGGRETQYF	TGCAGCGTTGAGGTATCGGGAGGGAGGGAGACCCAGTACTTC
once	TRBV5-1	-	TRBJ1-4	CASSLDLGVEKLFF	TGCGCCAGCAGCTTGGACTTAGGGGTTGAAAAACTGTTTTTT
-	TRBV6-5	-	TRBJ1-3	CASSYRGFDGNTIYF	TGTGCCAGCAGTTATCGAGGGTTCGACGGAAACACCATATATTTT
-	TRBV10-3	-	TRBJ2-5	CAIRDSQETQYF	TGTGCCATCAGGGACAGCCAAGAGACCCAGTACTTC
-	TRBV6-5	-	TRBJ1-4	CASSQTVATNEKLFF	TGTGCCAGCTCCCAGACAGTTGCAACTAATGAAAAACTGTTTTTT
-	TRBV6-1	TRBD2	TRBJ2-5	CASRRGAGGGETQYF	TGTGCCAGCCGGAGGGGTGCGGGAGGGGGAGAGACCCAGTACTTC
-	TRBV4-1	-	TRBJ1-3	CASSLNGGSGNTIYF	TGCGCCAGCTCCCTCAACGGGGGCTCTGGAAACACCATATATTTT
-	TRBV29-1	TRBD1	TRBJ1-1	CSYGTGALTEAFF	TGCAGCTACGGGACAGGGGCCCTCACTGAAGCTTTCTTT
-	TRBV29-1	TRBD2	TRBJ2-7	CSVPLPGLAELYEQYF	TGCAGCGTCCCACTTCCGGGACTAGCGGAACTTTACGAGCAGTACTTC
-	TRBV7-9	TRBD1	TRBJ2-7	CASLTGGEENEQYF	TGTGCCAGCTTGACAGGGGGGGAAGAAAACGAGCAGTACTTC